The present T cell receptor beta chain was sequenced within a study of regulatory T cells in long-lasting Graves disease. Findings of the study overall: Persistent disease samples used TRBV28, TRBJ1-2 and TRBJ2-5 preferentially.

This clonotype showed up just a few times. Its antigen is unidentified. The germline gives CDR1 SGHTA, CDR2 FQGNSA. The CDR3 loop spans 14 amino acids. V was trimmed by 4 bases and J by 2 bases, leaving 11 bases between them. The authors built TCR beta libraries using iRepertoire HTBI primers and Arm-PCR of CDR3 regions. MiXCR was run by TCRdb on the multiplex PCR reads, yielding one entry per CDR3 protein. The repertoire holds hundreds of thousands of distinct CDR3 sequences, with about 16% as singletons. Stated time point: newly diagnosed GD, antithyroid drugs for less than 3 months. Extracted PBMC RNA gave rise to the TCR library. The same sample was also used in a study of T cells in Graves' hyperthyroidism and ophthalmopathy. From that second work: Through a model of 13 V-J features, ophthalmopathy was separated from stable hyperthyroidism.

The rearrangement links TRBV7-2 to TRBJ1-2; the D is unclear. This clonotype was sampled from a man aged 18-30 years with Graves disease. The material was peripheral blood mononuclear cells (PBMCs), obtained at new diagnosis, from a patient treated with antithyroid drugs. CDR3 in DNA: TGTGCCAGCAGCTCTAGTGGGTTAAACTATGGCTACACCTTC. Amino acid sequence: CASSSSGLNYGYTF.